The sequence of this T cell receptor beta chain was determined in a study of blood T cells in healthy people across ages. It was with a sample-barcoded 5' primer and a J-beta primer mix that a second PCR of roughly 7 to 12 cycles was run. Each CDR3 protein gets one entry after TCRdb re-called the 5' RACE reads with MiXCR. The data show 700,000 to 900,000 distinct CDR3 sequences, roughly 24% seen once. This clonotype was recorded a few times. Germline assignment: CDR1 MGHRA and CDR2 YSYEKL. V gave up 4 bases and J gave up 14 bases; unmatched junction bases: 12. The CDR3 is 15 residues long. Each donor gave ten milliliters of peripheral blood. Isolation of PBMCs gave at least 7 million cells per sample. The same data also went into a second study, on T cells of mothers and their children. According to that study: Persistent microchimeric T cell clones were not found at ~100 per million sensitivity.

Material for sequencing was blood. The clonotype comes from a boy between 10 and 17 years old in good health. This rearrangement joins TRBV4-1 to TRBJ1-6; TRBD1 aligns across 9 bases. The CDR3 region is CASSLGETGGLALHF. The CDR3 region has the DNA TGCGCCAGCAGCCTTGGGGAGACAGGGGGGTTGGCCCTCCACTTT.